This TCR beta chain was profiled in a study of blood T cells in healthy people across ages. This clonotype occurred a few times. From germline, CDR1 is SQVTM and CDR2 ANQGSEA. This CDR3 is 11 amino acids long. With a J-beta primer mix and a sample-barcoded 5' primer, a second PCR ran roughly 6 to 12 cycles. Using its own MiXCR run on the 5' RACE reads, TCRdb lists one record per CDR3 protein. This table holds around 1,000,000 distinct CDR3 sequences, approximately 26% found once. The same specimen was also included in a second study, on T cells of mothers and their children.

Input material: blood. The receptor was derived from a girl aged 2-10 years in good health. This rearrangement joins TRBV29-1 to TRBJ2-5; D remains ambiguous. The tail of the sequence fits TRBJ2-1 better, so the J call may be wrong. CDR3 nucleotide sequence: TGCAGCTTGCTTTCGTTCAATGAGCAGTTCTTC. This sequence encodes CSLLSFNEQFF.